This T cell receptor beta chain was profiled in a study of shared clonotypes between healthy human individuals. Germline CDR1 is LGHNA and CDR2 is YNFKEQ. V was shortened by 1 base and J by 6 bases, with 13 bases between the two germline ends. There are 14 residues in the CDR3. Clones were read by immunoSEQ multiplex PCR, and TCRdb kept only the in-frame ones, dropping some. Of about 960,000 clones detected, about 80% appear once; the ten largest clones hold over 1.3%. The origin of this receptor is a man younger than 30 in good health. The chain combines TRBV4-2 with TRBJ2-7; D perhaps matches TRBD2 (7 bases). Sequencing was carried out using memory CD4+ T cells sorted from blood. Indicated subset: CD45RA-negative fraction. The CDR3 nucleotides are TGTGCCAGCAGCCAAGTGGGGGGGGCTTTCGAGCAGTACTTC. Its translation: CASSQVGGAFEQYF.